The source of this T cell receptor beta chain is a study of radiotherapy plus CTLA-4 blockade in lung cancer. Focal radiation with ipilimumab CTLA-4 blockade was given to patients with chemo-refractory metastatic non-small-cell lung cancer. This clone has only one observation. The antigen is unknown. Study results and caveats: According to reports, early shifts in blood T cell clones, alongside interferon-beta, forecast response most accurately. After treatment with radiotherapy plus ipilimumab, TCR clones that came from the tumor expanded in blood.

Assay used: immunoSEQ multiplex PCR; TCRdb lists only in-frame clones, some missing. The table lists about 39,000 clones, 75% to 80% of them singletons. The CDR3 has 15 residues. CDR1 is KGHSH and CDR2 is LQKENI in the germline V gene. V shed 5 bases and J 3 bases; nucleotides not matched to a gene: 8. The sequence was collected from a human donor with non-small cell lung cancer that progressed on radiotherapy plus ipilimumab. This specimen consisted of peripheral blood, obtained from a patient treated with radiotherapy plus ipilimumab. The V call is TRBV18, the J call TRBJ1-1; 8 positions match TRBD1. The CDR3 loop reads CASSSQTGGDTEAFF. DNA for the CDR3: TGTGCCAGCTCATCTCAAACAGGGGGAGACACTGAAGCTTTCTTT.